This T cell receptor (beta chain) was found in a study of post-analysis software for immune sequencing data. The authors incorporated unique molecular identifiers into the TCR beta cDNA libraries. Each CDR3 protein is one row after TCRdb ran MiXCR on the PCR reads. The table records 750,000 to 950,000 distinct CDR3 sequences, approximately 57% of them present only once. The CDR3 loop spans 16 amino acids. Trimming took off 2 bases at V and 9 bases at J, with 20 bases between the two ends. CDR1 is SGHTA, CDR2 FQGTGA, per germline. A word on this clonotype: Its target is not known.

Findings of the study overall: The study found significantly lower normalized Chao1 diversity in multiple sclerosis patients than in controls. Elevated frequency relative to controls characterized a handful of TRBV segments in patients, TRBV5-6, TRBV5-1 and TRBV20-1 among them.

The specimen sequenced was blood. The clonotype was recovered from a girl aged 10-17 years with multiple sclerosis. The V gene is TRBV7-3, the J gene TRBJ2-1; no clear D gene. The CDR3 nucleotides read TGTGCCAGCAGCTTAGTATGGGGTGCCCGCCTGGGTGAGCAGTTCTTC. It is translated as CASSLVWGARLGEQFF.